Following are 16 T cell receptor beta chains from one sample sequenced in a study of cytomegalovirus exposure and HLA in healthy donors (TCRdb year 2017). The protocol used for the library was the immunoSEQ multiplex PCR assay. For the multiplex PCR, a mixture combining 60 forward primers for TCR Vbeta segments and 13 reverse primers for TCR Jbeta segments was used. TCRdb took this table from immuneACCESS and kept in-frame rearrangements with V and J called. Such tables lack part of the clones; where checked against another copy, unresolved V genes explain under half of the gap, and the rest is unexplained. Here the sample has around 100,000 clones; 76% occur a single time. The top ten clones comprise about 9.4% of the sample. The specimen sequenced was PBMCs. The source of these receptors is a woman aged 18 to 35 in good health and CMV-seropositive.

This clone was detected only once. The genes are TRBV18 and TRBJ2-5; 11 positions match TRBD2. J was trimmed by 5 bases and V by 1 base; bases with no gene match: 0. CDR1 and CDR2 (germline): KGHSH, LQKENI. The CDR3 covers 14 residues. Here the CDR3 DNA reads TGTGCCAGCTCACCACTAGCGGGAGGGGAGACCCAGTACTTC. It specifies CASSPLAGGETQYF.

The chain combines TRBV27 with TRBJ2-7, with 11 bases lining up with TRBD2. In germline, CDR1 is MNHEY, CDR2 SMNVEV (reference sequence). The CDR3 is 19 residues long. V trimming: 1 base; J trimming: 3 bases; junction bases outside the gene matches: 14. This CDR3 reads CASSLFHIPGLAAYYEQYF. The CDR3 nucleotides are TGTGCCAGCAGTTTATTTCACATACCGGGACTAGCGGCCTACTACGAGCAGTACTTC.

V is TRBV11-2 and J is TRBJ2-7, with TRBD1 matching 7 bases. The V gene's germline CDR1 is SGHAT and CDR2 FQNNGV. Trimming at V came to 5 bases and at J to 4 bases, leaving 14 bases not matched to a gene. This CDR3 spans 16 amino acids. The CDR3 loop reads CASSPVQRQGKYEQYF. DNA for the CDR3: TGTGCCAGCAGCCCCGTTCAGAGACAGGGAAAATACGAGCAGTACTTC.

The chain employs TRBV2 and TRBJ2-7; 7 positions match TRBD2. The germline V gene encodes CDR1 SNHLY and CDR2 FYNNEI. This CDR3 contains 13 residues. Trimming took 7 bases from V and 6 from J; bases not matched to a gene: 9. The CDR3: CASKEGLSFEQYF. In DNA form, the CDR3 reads TGTGCCAGCAAAGAGGGACTAAGCTTCGAGCAGTACTTC.

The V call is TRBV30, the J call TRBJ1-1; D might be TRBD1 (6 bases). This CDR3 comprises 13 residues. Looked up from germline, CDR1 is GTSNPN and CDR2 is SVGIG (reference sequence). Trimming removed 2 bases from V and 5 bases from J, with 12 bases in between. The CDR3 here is CAWSYLGGTEAFF. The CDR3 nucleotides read TGTGCCTGGAGTTATCTAGGGGGAACTGAAGCTTTCTTT.

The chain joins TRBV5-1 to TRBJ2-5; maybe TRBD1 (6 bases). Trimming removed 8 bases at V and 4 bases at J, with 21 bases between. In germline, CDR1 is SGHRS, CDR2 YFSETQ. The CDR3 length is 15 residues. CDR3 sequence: CASSPTTPRGETQYF. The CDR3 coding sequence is TGCGCCAGTTCGCCGACTACCCCCAGGGGAGAGACCCAGTACTTC. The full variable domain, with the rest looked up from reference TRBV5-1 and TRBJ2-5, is KAGVTQTPRYLIKTRGQQVTLSCSPISGHRSVSWYQQTPGQGLQFLFEYFSETQRNKGNFPGRFSGRQFSNSRSEMNVSTLELGDSALYLCASSPTTPRGETQYFGPGTRLLVL.

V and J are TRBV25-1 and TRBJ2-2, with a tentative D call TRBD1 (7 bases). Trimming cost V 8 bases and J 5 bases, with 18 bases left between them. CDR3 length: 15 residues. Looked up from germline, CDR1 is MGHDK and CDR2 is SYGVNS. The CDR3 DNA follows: TGTGCCAGCCCGTGCGGGACAGCACAGACCGGGGAGCTGTTTTTT. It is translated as CASPCGTAQTGELFF. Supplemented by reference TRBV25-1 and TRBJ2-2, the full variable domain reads EADIYQTPRYLVIGTGKKITLECSQTMGHDKMYWYQQDPGMELHLIHYSYGVNSTEKGDLSSESTVSRIRTEHFPLTLESARPSHTSQYLCASPCGTAQTGELFFGEGSRLTVL.

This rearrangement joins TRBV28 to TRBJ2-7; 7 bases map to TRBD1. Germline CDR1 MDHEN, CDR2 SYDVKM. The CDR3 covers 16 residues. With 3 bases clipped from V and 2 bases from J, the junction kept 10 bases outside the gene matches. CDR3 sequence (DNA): TGTGCCAGCAGTTTTGATTTAGGGACAGCACCCTACGAGCAGTACTTC. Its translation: CASSFDLGTAPYEQYF.

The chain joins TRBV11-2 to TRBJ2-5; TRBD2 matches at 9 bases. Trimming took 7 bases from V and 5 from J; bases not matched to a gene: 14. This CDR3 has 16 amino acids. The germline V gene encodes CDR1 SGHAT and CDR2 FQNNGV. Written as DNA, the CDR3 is TGTGCCAGCAAAAGTCTAGCGGGACCGAGGGAGGAGACCCAGTACTTC. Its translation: CASKSLAGPREETQYF.

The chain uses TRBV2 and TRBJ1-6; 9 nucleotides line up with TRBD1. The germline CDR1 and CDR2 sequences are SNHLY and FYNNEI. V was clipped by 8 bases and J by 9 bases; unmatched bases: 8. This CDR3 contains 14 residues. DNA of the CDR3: TGTGCCAGCGGGCCGGGACAGGGAAGTTCACCCCTCCACTTT. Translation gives CASGPGQGSSPLHF.

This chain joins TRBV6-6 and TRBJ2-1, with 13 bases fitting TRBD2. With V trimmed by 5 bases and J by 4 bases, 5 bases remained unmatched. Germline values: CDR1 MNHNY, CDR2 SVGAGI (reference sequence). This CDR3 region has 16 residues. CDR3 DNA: TGTGCCAGCAGTCGCCGGACTAGCGGGGGTTACAATGAGCAGTTCTTC. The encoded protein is CASSRRTSGGYNEQFF.

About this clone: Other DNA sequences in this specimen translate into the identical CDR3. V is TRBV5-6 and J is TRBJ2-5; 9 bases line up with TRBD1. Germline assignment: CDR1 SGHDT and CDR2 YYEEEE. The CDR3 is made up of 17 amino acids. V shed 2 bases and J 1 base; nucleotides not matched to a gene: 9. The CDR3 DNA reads TGTGCCAGCAGCTTCGGGACAGGGTATGGGCGCCAAGAGACCCAGTACTTC. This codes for CASSFGTGYGRQETQYF.

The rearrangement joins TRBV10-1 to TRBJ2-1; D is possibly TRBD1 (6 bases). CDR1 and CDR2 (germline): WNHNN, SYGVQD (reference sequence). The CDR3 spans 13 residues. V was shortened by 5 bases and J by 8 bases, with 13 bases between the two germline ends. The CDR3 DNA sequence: TGCGCCAGCAGTTCTGGACAGACGGATGAGCAGTTCTTC. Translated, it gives CASSSGQTDEQFF.

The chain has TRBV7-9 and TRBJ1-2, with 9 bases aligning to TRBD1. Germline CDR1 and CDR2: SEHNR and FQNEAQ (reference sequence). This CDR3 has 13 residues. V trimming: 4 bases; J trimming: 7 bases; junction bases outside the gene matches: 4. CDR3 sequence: CASSWGQGLGYTF. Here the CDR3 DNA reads TGTGCCAGCAGCTGGGGACAGGGTCTTGGCTACACCTTC.

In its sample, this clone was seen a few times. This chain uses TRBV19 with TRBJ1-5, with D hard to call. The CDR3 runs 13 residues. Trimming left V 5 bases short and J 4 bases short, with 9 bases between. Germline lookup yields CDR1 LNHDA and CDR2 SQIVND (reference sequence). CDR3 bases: TGTGCCAGTAGTCAAAGACAAAATCAGCCCCAGCATTTT. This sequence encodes CASSQRQNQPQHF. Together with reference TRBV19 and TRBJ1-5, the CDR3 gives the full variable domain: DGGITQSPKYLFRKEGQNVTLSCEQNLNHDAMYWYRQDPGQGLRLIYYSQIVNDFQKGDIAEGYSVSREKKESFPLTVTSAQKNPTAFYLCASSQRQNQPQHFGDGTRLSIL.

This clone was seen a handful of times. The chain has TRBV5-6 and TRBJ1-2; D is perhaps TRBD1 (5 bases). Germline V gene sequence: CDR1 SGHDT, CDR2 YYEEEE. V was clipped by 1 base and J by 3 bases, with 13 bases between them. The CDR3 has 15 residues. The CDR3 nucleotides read TGTGCCAGCAGCTTGTCGTGGGGCAAGGACTATGGCTACACCTTC. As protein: CASSLSWGKDYGYTF.